Included here is one T cell receptor beta chain sequence, with context. No cognate antigen has been identified for it. Qualities for individual bases were not recorded, and no much larger clone is one base off. The data are from a study of response to subunit inactivated influenza vaccine (dated by TCRdb to 2016 to 2018). About the study as a whole: The study used deep quantitative T cell receptor repertoire profiling to track responses to a trivalent subunit inactivated influenza vaccine. Overall study outcomes, separate from this receptor: It was suggested by the authors that each seasonal influenza vaccination may recruit only a limited number of new T cells.

For CDR1 and CDR2, the germline V gene (reference sequence) lists DFQATT and SNEGSKA. V is shortened by 5 bases, J by 1 base, and the region joining them spans 17 bases. The CDR3 numbers 15 residues from cysteine through phenylalanine. CDR3 DNA is the only sequence kept; it has 45 bases, read in frame from the first base. Libraries were constructed by RT-PCR. Sequencing instrument: Illumina HiSeq 2500. TCRdb trimmed the raw reads at Q25, called clones with MiXCR and kept productive beta chains. Under each unique CDR3 protein, matching rows form one entry showing the most common genes and DNA. Present in this sample are roughly 500,000 distinct CDR3 sequences, roughly 27% of which were seen just once. The top ten constitute under 2.5% of the sample.

The specimen was CD4+ T cells sorted from PBMCs, collected 4 to 6 days after vaccination. This TCR was sampled from a man in his fifties or sixties who received an inactivated influenza vaccine. Donor details come from another sample of the same person, matched by shared clones. The chain is encoded by TRBV20-1 joined to TRBJ2-5, with the D gene uncertain. The nucleotides read TGCAGTGCTGAAAATCGTCTTCGGCCCCAAGAGACCCAGTACTTC. Translation gives CSAENRLRPQETQYF.